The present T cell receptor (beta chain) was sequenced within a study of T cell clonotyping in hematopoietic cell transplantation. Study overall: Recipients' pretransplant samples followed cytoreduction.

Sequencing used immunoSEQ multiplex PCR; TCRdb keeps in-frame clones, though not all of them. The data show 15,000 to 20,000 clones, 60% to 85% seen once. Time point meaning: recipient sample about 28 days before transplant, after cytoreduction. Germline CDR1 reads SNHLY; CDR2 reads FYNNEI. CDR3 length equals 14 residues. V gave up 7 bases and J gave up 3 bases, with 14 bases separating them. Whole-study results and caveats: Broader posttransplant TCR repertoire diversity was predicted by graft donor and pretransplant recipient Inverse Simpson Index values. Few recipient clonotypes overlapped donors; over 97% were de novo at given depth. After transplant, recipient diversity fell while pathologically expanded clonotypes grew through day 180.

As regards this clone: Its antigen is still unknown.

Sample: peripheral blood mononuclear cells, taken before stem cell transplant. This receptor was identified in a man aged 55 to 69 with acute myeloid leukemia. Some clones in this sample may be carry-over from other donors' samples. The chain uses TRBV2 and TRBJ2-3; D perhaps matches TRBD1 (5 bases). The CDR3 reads CASITKGYTDTQYF. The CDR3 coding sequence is TGTGCCAGCATAACCAAGGGGTATACAGATACGCAGTATTTT.